The next 13 T cell receptor beta chains were all read from a single sample in a study of blood T cell repertoires in COVID-19. TCRdb keeps only in-frame clones here, not all; method: immunoSEQ multiplex PCR. The data hold around 400,000 clones, with approximately 87% observed a single time. Material: peripheral blood. The receptors originated from a woman aged 55-70 years with COVID-19, enrolled during active disease.

This chain connects TRBV3-1 (or the pseudogene TRBV3-2) to TRBJ2-5; 10 nucleotides line up with TRBD2. Unmatched junction bases numbered 1, after V lost 0 bases and J lost 3 bases. CDR3 size: 15 residues. The V gene's germline CDR1 is LGHDT and CDR2 YNNKEL (reference sequence). The CDR3 reads CASSQDGTSEETQYF. The CDR3 coding sequence is TGTGCCAGCAGCCAAGATGGGACTAGCGAAGAGACCCAGTACTTC.

This chain joins TRBV7-8 and TRBJ1-3, with D uncertain. The germline V gene has CDR1 SGHVS and CDR2 FQNEAQ. This CDR3 region has 15 residues. The ends were cut back, 5 bases at V and 0 bases at J, with 11 bases in the middle. CDR3 coding DNA: TGTGCCAGCAGCCGATCGTTTAGCTCTGGAAACACCATATATTTT. It is translated as CASSRSFSSGNTIYF. Full variable domain (rest looked up from reference TRBV7-8 and TRBJ1-3): GAGVSQSPRYKVAKRGQDVALRCDPISGHVSLFWYQQALGQGPEFLTYFQNEAQLDKSGLPSDRFFAERPEGSVSTLKIQRTQQEDSAVYLCASSRSFSSGNTIYFGEGSWLTVV.

This clone has more than one count but fewer than ten. The chain employs TRBV5-4 and TRBJ2-7, with a tentative D call TRBD2 (6 bases). The CDR3 sequence is 16 residues long. Trimming cost V 1 base and J 7 bases, with 21 bases left between them. CDR1 SGHNT and CDR2 YYREEE come from the germline V gene (reference sequence). CDR3 sequence reads: CASSLRSAGSNGEQYF. CDR3 nucleotides: TGTGCCAGCAGCTTGCGCTCGGCGGGGTCCAACGGGGAGCAGTACTTC.

This chain uses TRBV11-3 with TRBJ2-7; 7 positions agree with TRBD1. V shed 3 bases, J shed 4 bases, and the junction held 6 bases outside the gene matches. CDR3 size: 14 residues. In germline, CDR1 is SGHNT, CDR2 YENEEA. CDR3 bases: TGTGCCAGCAGCTTCTGGACAGGTTCATACGAGCAGTACTTC. This encodes CASSFWTGSYEQYF. The full variable domain, its missing parts supplied by reference TRBV11-3 and TRBJ2-7, is EAGVVQSPRYKIIEKKQPVAFWCNPISGHNTLYWYLQNLGQGPELLIRYENEEAVDDSQLPKDRFSAERLKGVDSTLKIQPAELGDSAVYLCASSFWTGSYEQYFGPGTRLTVT.

Worth noting for this clone: Other DNA sequences in this sample translate to the same CDR3. This chain joins TRBV5-1 and TRBJ1-5, with 7 bases that match TRBD1. The CDR3 consists of 13 residues. In germline, CDR1 is SGHRS, CDR2 YFSETQ. The V segment lost 0 bases and the J segment 7 bases; nucleotides outside the gene matches: 1. CDR3 protein: CASSLEGGQPQHF. CDR3 bases: TGCGCCAGCAGCTTGGAAGGGGGCCAGCCCCAGCATTTT.

V gene TRBV4-2 combines with J gene TRBJ1-2, with a tentative D call TRBD1 (6 bases). Per the germline V gene, CDR1 is LGHNA and CDR2 is YNFKEQ. The CDR3 is 16 amino acids. Trimming stripped 4 bases from V and 4 bases from J, with 19 bases between. The CDR3 region is CASSLVDWGGAYGYTF. The CDR3, as DNA: TGTGCCAGCAGCCTAGTCGACTGGGGGGGCGCCTATGGCTACACCTTC.

This clone was counted once. The rearrangement joins TRBV6-5 to TRBJ2-7; TRBD2 matches 8 bases. The germline V gene encodes CDR1 MNHEY and CDR2 SVGAGI. CDR3 length: 15 amino acids. Unmatched junction bases numbered 3, after V lost 0 bases and J lost 2 bases. As DNA, the CDR3 is TGTGCCAGCAGTTACTCGACGCGGGGGGCCTACGAGCAGTACTTC. Translating gives CASSYSTRGAYEQYF.

V gene TRBV18 combines with J gene TRBJ1-1, with D maybe TRBD1 (5 bases). There are 15 residues in the CDR3. CDR1 KGHSH and CDR2 LQKENI come from the germline V gene. Trimming left V 3 bases short and J 5 bases short, with 16 bases between. The CDR3 DNA follows: TGTGCCAGCTCACCTCTGGGCCCCGGGGGGACTGAAGCTTTCTTT. Translating gives CASSPLGPGGTEAFF.

CDR3 sequence reads: CASSLQGNYGYTF. The CDR3, as DNA: TGTGCCAGCAGCCTACAGGGAAACTATGGCTACACCTTC. The J gene is TRBJ1-2, the V gene TRBV7-2; D may be TRBD1 (6 bases). Germline CDR1 and CDR2: SGHTA and FQGNSA. CDR3 size: 13 residues. The V gene lost 5 bases and the J gene lost 2 bases, with 9 bases spanning the gap.

The rearrangement links TRBV2 to TRBJ1-6, with D possibly being TRBD1 (5 bases). This CDR3 spans 14 amino acids. Germline V gives CDR1 SNHLY, CDR2 FYNNEI. With 2 bases removed from V and 7 bases from J, the gap between germline ends came to 9 bases. The CDR3 sequence is CASSEQGLNSPLHF. The CDR3 DNA sequence: TGTGCCAGCAGTGAACAGGGCCTCAATTCACCCCTCCACTTT.

In DNA form, the CDR3 reads TGTGCCAGCAGCCGCGGGGGACCTGAAAAACTGTTTTTT. As protein: CASSRGGPEKLFF. This chain connects TRBV12-3 or TRBV12-4 to TRBJ1-4, with a weak D call TRBD1 (5 bases). This CDR3 is built from 13 residues. Between the trimmed V and J ends, which lost 6 bases and 7 bases, there was a span of 12 bases.

The chain has TRBV7-9 and TRBJ2-1; maybe TRBD2 (6 bases). The V and J ends lost 4 bases and 6 bases respectively, with 19 bases between them. This CDR3 contains 16 residues. Germline CDR1 is SEHNR and CDR2 is FQNEAQ (reference sequence). This CDR3 is CASSYQRDSPRNEQFF. CDR3 bases: TGTGCCAGCAGCTACCAAAGGGACTCGCCCCGCAATGAGCAGTTCTTC.

V is TRBV9 and J is TRBJ1-1; the D is unclear. Germline-derived CDR1 and CDR2 are SGDLS and YYNGEE. V shed 3 bases and J shed 5 bases, with 5 bases lying between them. This CDR3 comprises 11 residues. In nucleotides, the CDR3 is TGTGCCAGCAGCGCCGTTACTGAAGCTTTCTTT. This translates into CASSAVTEAFF. The whole variable domain, remainder taken from reference TRBV9 and TRBJ1-1, is DSGVTQTPKHLITATGQRVTLRCSPRSGDLSVYWYQQSLDQGLQFLIQYYNGEERAKGNILERFSAQQFPDLHSELNLSSLELGDSALYFCASSAVTEAFFGQGTRLTVV.